This T cell receptor beta chain was recorded in a study of T cell responses to AZD1222 COVID-19 vaccine. In the case of this clone: Its antigen remains unidentified.

Sequenced by immunoSEQ multiplex PCR; TCRdb stores in-frame clones only, minus some. The sample has fewer than 95,000 clones, 75% to 90% seen once. Broader study findings: Just a handful of AZD1222 recipients tested seropositive at baseline.

Germline lookup yields CDR1 KGHDR and CDR2 SFDVKD. Trimming shortened V by 5 bases and J by 1 base, and 8 bases separated the two germline ends. This CDR3 comprises 14 residues. This TCR came from an adult in good health. The material was peripheral blood, obtained on day 0 of AZD1222 vaccination. This chain joins TRBV24-1 and TRBJ1-5; D ambiguous. The CDR3 is CATSVRQSNQPQHF. CDR3 nucleotides: TGTGCCACCAGTGTAAGGCAGAGCAATCAGCCCCAGCATTTT.